Following are 13 T cell receptor beta chains from one sample sequenced in a study of response to subunit inactivated influenza vaccine. MiXCR, applied by TCRdb to the RT-PCR reads, yields one record per CDR3 protein. The sample lists around 850,000 distinct CDR3 sequences; roughly 18% were seen once. The sample was PBMCs from blood, taken 5 to 6 days after vaccination. These receptor sequences come from a man in his forties or fifties who received an inactivated influenza vaccine.

This clonotype was seen a handful of times. V gene TRBV9 combines with J gene TRBJ2-7, with D maybe TRBD2 (6 bases). This CDR3 spans 14 amino acids. Trimming took off 2 bases at V and 2 bases at J, with 11 bases between the two ends. Germline loops: CDR1 SGDLS, CDR2 YYNGEE. The CDR3 sequence: CASSVGTRTYEQYF. The CDR3 bases are TGTGCCAGCAGCGTGGGGACTCGTACCTACGAGCAGTACTTC. Full variable domain (missing parts from reference TRBV9 and TRBJ2-7): DSGVTQTPKHLITATGQRVTLRCSPRSGDLSVYWYQQSLDQGLQFLIQYYNGEERAKGNILERFSAQQFPDLHSELNLSSLELGDSALYFCASSVGTRTYEQYFGPGTRLTVT.

This chain connects TRBV10-3 to TRBJ2-1; D is uncertain. V lost 4 bases to trimming and J lost 3 bases, with 16 bases between them. The germline CDR1 and CDR2 sequences are ENHRY and SYGVKD. The CDR3 runs to 16 residues. The CDR3 protein is CAISGRLDPSYNEQFF. The CDR3 coding sequence is TGTGCCATCAGTGGAAGATTGGACCCGAGCTACAATGAGCAGTTCTTC.

This clonotype was seen a handful of times. The V call is TRBV12-3 or TRBV12-4, the J call TRBJ2-3; D unresolved. CDR3 length: 14 amino acids. Trimming took off 1 base at V and 6 bases at J, with 11 bases between the two ends. The CDR3 sequence is CASSLGGRMDTQYF. CDR3 nucleotide sequence: TGTGCCAGCAGTTTAGGGGGTAGGATGGATACGCAGTATTTT.

The chain combines TRBV19 with TRBJ2-5; D unclear. Trimming took off 8 bases at V and 5 bases at J, with 12 bases between the two ends. The CDR3 is made up of 12 amino acids. From germline, CDR1 is LNHDA and CDR2 SQIVND (reference sequence). This CDR3 reads CASSRISETQYF. The DNA for the CDR3 is TGTGCCAGTTCCCGGATATCGGAGACCCAGTACTTC.

A few counts support this clonotype. The CDR3 sequence: CASSLGLENTQYF. For the CDR3, the DNA is TGTGCCAGCAGCTTGGGATTAGAGAATACGCAGTATTTT. The V and J genes are TRBV13 and TRBJ2-3; no definite D call. The V gene lost 3 bases and the J gene lost 7 bases, with 11 bases spanning the gap. The CDR3 length is 13 residues. Germline V gene data show CDR1 as PRHDT and CDR2 as FYEKMQ (reference sequence).

This clonotype was seen only a few times. V and J are TRBV7-9 and TRBJ2-5; D is ambiguous. Germline V lookup: CDR1 SEHNR, CDR2 FQNEAQ (reference sequence). The CDR3 runs 14 residues. Trimming took off 6 bases at V and 8 bases at J, with 19 bases between the two ends. The CDR3 region has the DNA TGTGCCAGCAGGAACCCCGGGCCCGAGGCAACCCAGTACTTC. Its translation is CASRNPGPEATQYF.

A few counts support this clonotype. This chain connects TRBV7-2 to TRBJ2-7, with 9 bases aligning to TRBD2. The CDR3 totals 16 residues. The germline CDR1 and CDR2 sequences are SGHTA and FQGNSA. The V segment lost 5 bases and the J segment 1 base; nucleotides outside the gene matches: 9. The CDR3 DNA follows: TGTGCCAGCAGCCGGATCGGCGGGAGGGTTTCCTACGAGCAGTACTTC. Its translation: CASSRIGGRVSYEQYF.

This clonotype has a handful of counts. The rearrangement uses TRBV20-1 and TRBJ2-5; 10 nucleotides align to TRBD2. With 0 bases clipped from V and 2 bases from J, the junction kept 6 bases outside the gene matches. The CDR3 totals 16 residues. Germline V gene lookup returns CDR1 DFQATT and CDR2 SNEGSKA (reference sequence). The CDR3 DNA reads TGCAGTGCTAGAGATGGTAGCGGGGGGCATCAAGAGACCCAGTACTTC. Protein sequence: CSARDGSGGHQETQYF.

This clonotype has more than one count but fewer than ten. The chain has TRBV12-3 or TRBV12-4 and TRBJ2-3, with D possibly matching TRBD1 (5 bases). With 6 bases removed from V and 0 bases from J, the gap between germline ends came to 10 bases. There are 14 residues in the CDR3. The CDR3 loop is CASRQGGSTDTQYF. The CDR3 nucleotides read TGTGCCAGCAGGCAGGGCGGTAGCACAGATACGCAGTATTTT.

The chain links TRBV5-1 to TRBJ2-1, with D perhaps TRBD2 (5 bases). There are 13 residues in the CDR3. Germline CDR1 and CDR2: SGHRS and YFSETQ. V lost 4 bases and J lost 6, with 11 bases in between. The CDR3 nucleotides are TGCGCCAGCAGCACGTGGACTGTCAATGAGCAGTTCTTC. Protein: CASSTWTVNEQFF.

This clonotype has a handful of counts. The chain has TRBV29-1 and TRBJ2-1, with D perhaps TRBD2 (5 bases). Germline loops: CDR1 SQVTM, CDR2 ANQGSEA. Trimming cost V 6 bases and J 0 bases, with 21 bases left between them. This CDR3 has 17 residues. The CDR3 loop reads CSVDRTSWRSSYNEQFF. Here the CDR3 DNA reads TGCAGCGTGGATCGGACTTCGTGGCGGAGCTCCTACAATGAGCAGTTCTTC.

This chain uses TRBV11-2 with TRBJ2-5, with 10 nucleotides matching TRBD2. Germline CDR1 reads SGHAT; CDR2 reads FQNNGV. This CDR3 spans 18 amino acids. The ends lost 5 bases at V and 1 base at J; junction bases unmatched: 13. The CDR3 region is CASSLQGRTSGGQETQYF. CDR3 nucleotides: TGTGCCAGCAGCCTACAGGGAAGGACTAGCGGAGGCCAAGAGACCCAGTACTTC.

This clonotype occurred a few times. The chain employs TRBV5-1 and TRBJ2-1, with TRBD1 identical over 9 bases. This CDR3 has 14 amino acids. The V and J ends lost 7 bases and 8 bases, in that order; junction bases with no gene match: 10. Germline V lookup: CDR1 SGHRS, CDR2 YFSETQ. CDR3 in amino acids: CASVQSQGAHEQFF. The DNA for the CDR3 is TGCGCCAGCGTCCAATCACAGGGGGCACATGAGCAGTTCTTC.